A selection of T cell receptor beta chains follows, all from one sample in a study of T cells in narcolepsy. Data came from immunoSEQ multiplex PCR; TCRdb stores just in-frame clones and leaves some out. This sample carries 30,000 to 35,000 clones, roughly four fifths of them seen once, and the ten largest clones take approximately 2.5%. Source material: CD45RA- memory CD4+ T cells from PBMCs. The receptors come from a human donor with narcolepsy. Each CDR3 is given with its conserved first and last residue. Fields, in order: CDR3 DNA, CDR3 protein, J gene, clone size, D gene, V gene. D genes are given only for firm matches. Clone size is given for some rows only: seen once, a few or many times, or a class if the clone is expanded.

TGTGCCAGCAGTGAAGCGGGTGGTCCTAATGAAAAACTGTTTTTT | CASSEAGGPNEKLFF | TRBJ1-4 | few | . | TRBV6-1
TGCGCCAGCAGCCTCTTTTGGGACAGGCGCCAGCCCCAGCATTTT | CASSLFWDRRQPQHF | TRBJ1-5 | . | TRBD1 | TRBV4-1
TGTGCCAGCAGCTTGACAGGACCCTACGAGCAGTACTTC | CASSLTGPYEQYF | TRBJ2-7 | few | . | TRBV5-6
TGTGCCAGCAGCCCAAGGACAGGAGCTTATGGCTACACCTTC | CASSPRTGAYGYTF | TRBJ1-2 | . | TRBD1 | TRBV7-9
TGTGCCAGCAGCGCGGGCCGGGACAGGGACACGCCGGCTTTCTTT | CASSAGRDRDTPAFF | TRBJ1-1 | . | TRBD1 | TRBV9
TGTGCCAGCAGCCCCGACAGGGGCCAGCCTGGGGCCAACGTCCTGACTTTC | CASSPDRGQPGANVLTF | TRBJ2-6 | . | TRBD1 | TRBV9
TGTGCCAGCAGTAGGGAACGGATCACTGAAGCTTTCTTT | CASSRERITEAFF | TRBJ1-1 | . | . | TRBV11-2
TGTGCCAGCAGCAAAAGGGGGTCCGGCAGAGGTGGCTACACCTTC | CASSKRGSGRGGYTF | TRBJ1-2 | . | . | TRBV21-1
TGTGCCAGCAGCTTAGCAGTTGGTTGGGTGGATACGCAGTATTTT | CASSLAVGWVDTQYF | TRBJ2-3 | once | . | TRBV7-9
TGTGCCAGTAGTCCTTCTTCTGACTCTGGAAACACCATATATTTT | CASSPSSDSGNTIYF | TRBJ1-3 | once | . | TRBV19
TGCGCCAGCAGTGTGGGGGTGGGGCCCACTGAAGCTTTCTTT | CASSVGVGPTEAFF | TRBJ1-1 | . | . | TRBV10-2
TGTGCCAGCAGCTTAGCTGGCAGTTCCAACGAGCAGTACTTC | CASSLAGSSNEQYF | TRBJ2-7 | . | . | TRBV11-2
TGTGCCAGTAGGGGACAGGGGTACACCGGGGAGCTGTTTTTT | CASRGQGYTGELFF | TRBJ2-2 | . | TRBD1 | TRBV19